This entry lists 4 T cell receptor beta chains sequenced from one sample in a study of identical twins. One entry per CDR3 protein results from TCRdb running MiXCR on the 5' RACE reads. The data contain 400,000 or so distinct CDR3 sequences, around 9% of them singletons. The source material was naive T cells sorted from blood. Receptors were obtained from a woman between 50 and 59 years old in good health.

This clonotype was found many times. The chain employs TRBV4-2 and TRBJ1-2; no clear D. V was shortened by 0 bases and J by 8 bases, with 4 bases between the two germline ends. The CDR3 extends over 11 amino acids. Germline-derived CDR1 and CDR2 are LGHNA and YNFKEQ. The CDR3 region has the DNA TGTGCCAGCAGCCAAGATGGCGGCTACACCTTC. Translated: CASSQDGGYTF.

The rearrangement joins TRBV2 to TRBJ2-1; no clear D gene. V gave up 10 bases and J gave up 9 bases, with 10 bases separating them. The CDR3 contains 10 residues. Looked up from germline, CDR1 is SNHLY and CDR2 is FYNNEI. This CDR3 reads CAIKAGEQFF. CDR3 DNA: TGTGCCATCAAAGCCGGTGAGCAGTTCTTC.

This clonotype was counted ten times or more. For the CDR3, the DNA is TGTGCCAGCAGTTTACACCGAGGAGCGGGAAAAGGTTCCTACGAGCAGTACTTC. Protein sequence: CASSLHRGAGKGSYEQYF. The V gene is TRBV28, the J gene TRBJ2-7; TRBD2 matches 7 bases. This CDR3 is built from 18 residues. V shed 2 bases and J 1 base; nucleotides not matched to a gene: 14. Germline CDR1 and CDR2: MDHEN and SYDVKM.

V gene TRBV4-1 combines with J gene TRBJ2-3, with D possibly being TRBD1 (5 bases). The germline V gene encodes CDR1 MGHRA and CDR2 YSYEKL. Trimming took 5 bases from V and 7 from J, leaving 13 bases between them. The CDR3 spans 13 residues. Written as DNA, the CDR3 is TGCGCCAGCAGCTCCCCAGGGCCGAATACGCAGTATTTT. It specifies CASSSPGPNTQYF.